The 20 T cell receptor beta chains listed next were all sequenced from one sample in a study of blood T cell repertoires in COVID-19. The data were produced by immunoSEQ multiplex PCR, yet TCRdb's version contains in-frame clones alone and is incomplete. The data contain about 250,000 clones, around 88% of them singletons. The specimen was peripheral blood. The receptors derive from a man aged 80 or over with acute or convalescent COVID-19.

J is TRBJ2-5 and V is TRBV7-2; 7 bases fit TRBD2. The CDR3 is 15 amino acids. Germline V lookup: CDR1 SGHTA, CDR2 FQGNSA. V shed 6 bases, J shed 5 bases, and the junction held 12 bases outside the gene matches. The CDR3 DNA sequence: TGTGCCAGCAGTTCCCAAGCGGGATTTCATGAGACCCAGTACTTC. It is translated as CASSSQAGFHETQYF.

The rearrangement uses TRBV5-5 and TRBJ2-3; TRBD2 is a possible D gene (6 bases). V lost 2 bases, J lost 4 bases, and 11 bases lay in between. The V gene's germline CDR1 is SGHKS and CDR2 YYEKEE (reference sequence). The CDR3 length is 14 residues. The CDR3 nucleotides read TGTGCCAGCAGCTTCCTAGCGAGCGCAGATACGCAGTATTTT. Translating gives CASSFLASADTQYF.

V is TRBV7-2 and J is TRBJ2-5; D is unclear. Trimming took 3 bases from V and 1 from J, leaving 9 bases between them. The CDR3 is made up of 14 amino acids. Per the germline V gene, CDR1 is SGHTA and CDR2 is FQGNSA. CDR3 DNA sequence: TGTGCCAGCAGCTTCTCTGGGCTCCAAGAGACCCAGTACTTC. It encodes CASSFSGLQETQYF.

The CDR3 DNA follows: TGTGCCAGCAGTGGGCCCATATTTGGCTACACCTTC. It is translated as CASSGPIFGYTF. The chain has TRBV6-2 or TRBV6-3 and TRBJ1-2; D is undetermined. The CDR3 covers 12 residues. The ends were cut back, 5 bases at V and 7 bases at J, with 11 bases in the middle. Germline CDR1 reads MNHEY; CDR2 reads SVGEGT.

V and J are TRBV7-2 and TRBJ2-3; 10 bases align to TRBD1. The V gene's germline CDR1 is SGHTA and CDR2 FQGNSA. The CDR3 length is 14 residues. J lost 8 bases, V lost 8 bases, and 10 bases had no gene match. The CDR3 region is CASGDRGSDATQYF. The CDR3 DNA sequence: TGTGCCAGCGGGGACAGGGGCAGTGACGCTACGCAGTATTTT. Full variable domain (remainder filled in from reference TRBV7-2 and TRBJ2-3): GAGVSQSPSNKVTEKGKDVELRCDPISGHTALYWYRQSLGQGLEFLIYFQGNSAPDKSGLPSDRFSAERTGGSVSTLTIQRTQQEDSAVYLCASGDRGSDATQYFGPGTRLTVL.

This chain links TRBV24-1 with TRBJ2-6, with unresolved D. The germline V and J ends were trimmed by 4 bases and 2 bases, with 11 bases remaining between them. The CDR3 loop spans 16 amino acids. Germline CDR1 KGHDR, CDR2 SFDVKD. The CDR3 bases are TGTGCCACCAGTGACATTGACATAGCTGGGGCCAACGTCCTGACTTTC. Translating it yields CATSDIDIAGANVLTF.

The chain carries TRBV29-1 and TRBJ2-1, with 12 bases lining up with TRBD2. The V gene end was trimmed by 4 bases and the J gene end by 0 bases; junction bases not matched to a gene: 4. Per the germline V gene, CDR1 is SQVTM and CDR2 is ANQGSEA. This CDR3 has 16 residues. CDR3 in amino acids: CSVVSTSGSSYNEQFF. The CDR3 DNA sequence: TGCAGCGTTGTCTCGACTAGCGGGAGCTCCTACAATGAGCAGTTCTTC.

On this clone: A read error may account for a junction end that differs from germline. CDR3 sequence reads: CASSLGGRGNEQYF. CDR3 bases: TGTGCTAGCAGCTTGGGCGGGAGAGGCAACGAGCAGTACTTC. The V and J genes are TRBV7-7 and TRBJ2-7, with 7 bases that match TRBD2. Germline values: CDR1 SSHAT, CDR2 FNYEAQ (reference sequence). CDR3 size: 14 residues.

J is TRBJ1-1 and V is TRBV28; 9 nucleotides agree with TRBD1. The V gene's germline CDR1 is MDHEN and CDR2 SYDVKM. The CDR3 has 15 residues. The trim removed 5 bases at V and 1 base at J, leaving 5 bases unmatched. This CDR3 reads CASSPRGQGNTEAFF. DNA for the CDR3: TGTGCCAGCAGTCCCCGGGGACAGGGGAACACTGAAGCTTTCTTT.

This chain links TRBV6-2 or TRBV6-3 with TRBJ1-5, with a tentative D call TRBD1 (6 bases). Germline V CDR1 and CDR2: MNHEY, SVGEGT. Trimming removed 6 bases from V and 2 bases from J, with 17 bases in between. This CDR3 has 16 amino acids. The CDR3 is CASSIQGTWGNQPQHF. CDR3 in DNA: TGTGCCAGCAGCATACAGGGTACCTGGGGCAATCAGCCCCAGCATTTT.

V is TRBV7-2 and J is TRBJ2-1; weak D call: TRBD1 (5 bases). V was clipped by 4 bases and J by 4 bases, with 17 bases between them. The germline CDR1 and CDR2 sequences are SGHTA and FQGNSA. The CDR3 sequence is 16 residues long. The CDR3 here is CASSSQSLGLYNEQFF. The CDR3 DNA is TGTGCCAGCAGCTCACAAAGCTTGGGGCTTTACAATGAGCAGTTCTTC.

The rearrangement joins TRBV19 to TRBJ2-1; maybe TRBD1 (5 bases). CDR1 LNHDA and CDR2 SQIVND come from the germline V gene (reference sequence). The CDR3 runs to 16 residues. V was trimmed by 4 bases and J by 0 bases, leaving 13 bases between them. CDR3 sequence (DNA): TGTGCCAGTAGTAGTAGGACATCCAACTCCTACAATGAGCAGTTCTTC. Its protein is CASSSRTSNSYNEQFF. Looking up the rest from reference TRBV19 and TRBJ2-1 gives the full variable domain: DGGITQSPKYLFRKEGQNVTLSCEQNLNHDAMYWYRQDPGQGLRLIYYSQIVNDFQKGDIAEGYSVSREKKESFPLTVTSAQKNPTAFYLCASSSRTSNSYNEQFFGPGTRLTVL.

The CDR3 nucleotides are TGTGCCAGCAGTTTGGACATCTCTGGAAACACCATATATTTT. Protein sequence: CASSLDISGNTIYF. The genes are TRBV2 and TRBJ1-3, with D possibly being TRBD1 (5 bases). The V end lost 5 bases, the J end lost 0 bases, and 8 bases lay between the germline ends. The CDR3 is made up of 14 amino acids. CDR1 is SNHLY and CDR2 is FYNNEI in the germline V gene. The full variable domain, its missing parts supplied by reference TRBV2 and TRBJ1-3, is EPEVTQTPSHQVTQMGQEVILRCVPISNHLYFYWYRQILGQKVEFLVSFYNNEISEKSEIFDDQFSVERPDGSNFTLKIRSTKLEDSAMYFCASSLDISGNTIYFGEGSWLTVV.

The gene calls are TRBV10-3 and TRBJ2-3; D gene ambiguous. The germline V gene encodes CDR1 ENHRY and CDR2 SYGVKD. The CDR3 is 12 amino acids. Trimming removed 11 bases from V and 2 bases from J, with 11 bases in between. The CDR3 sequence: CAVGANTDTQYF. CDR3 DNA sequence: TGTGCCGTCGGAGCTAACACAGATACGCAGTATTTT.

This chain joins TRBV19 and TRBJ2-1; TRBD2 matches 15 bases. Germline trimming cut 9 bases from V and 0 bases from J; bases unmatched to any gene: 3. CDR3 size: 16 residues. The germline V gene encodes CDR1 LNHDA and CDR2 SQIVND (reference sequence). Written as DNA, the CDR3 is TGTGCCAGCCAGGGACTAGCGGGGGGCTCCTACAATGAGCAGTTCTTC. This gives the protein CASQGLAGGSYNEQFF. Filled out from reference TRBV19 and TRBJ2-1, the complete variable domain reads DGGITQSPKYLFRKEGQNVTLSCEQNLNHDAMYWYRQDPGQGLRLIYYSQIVNDFQKGDIAEGYSVSREKKESFPLTVTSAQKNPTAFYLCASQGLAGGSYNEQFFGPGTRLTVL.

This clone was recorded a few times. The J gene is TRBJ2-7, the V gene TRBV3-1 (or the pseudogene TRBV3-2); no clear D gene. With 0 bases removed from V and 1 base from J, the gap between germline ends came to 10 bases. The CDR3 is 15 residues long. Looked up from germline, CDR1 is LGHDT and CDR2 is YNNKEL (reference sequence). The CDR3 region is CASSQDWASSYEQYF. The DNA for the CDR3 is TGTGCCAGCAGCCAAGACTGGGCCTCGTCCTACGAGCAGTACTTC.

The V gene is TRBV12-1, the J gene TRBJ1-5. TRBV12-1 corresponds to a pseudogene. This CDR3 comprises 13 residues. CDR3 protein: CASRRTGNQPQHF. CDR3 coding DNA: TGTGCCAGCAGACGGACTGGGAATCAGCCCCAGCATTTT.

The genes are TRBV11-2 and TRBJ2-5, with 7 bases aligning to TRBD2. Trimming at V came to 6 bases and at J to 5 bases, leaving 6 bases not matched to a gene. Germline V gene lookup returns CDR1 SGHAT and CDR2 FQNNGV. The CDR3 has 13 amino acids. The CDR3 reads CASRSGEGETQYF. The CDR3, as DNA: TGTGCCAGCAGGTCCGGGGAGGGGGAGACCCAGTACTTC. The complete variable domain, with remaining parts taken from reference TRBV11-2 and TRBJ2-5, reads EAGVAQSPRYKIIEKRQSVAFWCNPISGHATLYWYQQILGQGPKLLIQFQNNGVVDDSQLPKDRFSAERLKGVDSTLKIQPAKLEDSAVYLCASRSGEGETQYFGPGTRLLVL.

The rearrangement links TRBV6-5 to TRBJ1-6; D gene unclear. This CDR3 has 16 residues. Trimming pared 2 bases from V and 5 bases from J, leaving 13 bases between. Germline V gives CDR1 MNHEY, CDR2 SVGAGI. In DNA form, the CDR3 reads TGTGCCAGCAGTTACGGGCAGTATATCAATAATTCACCCCTCCACTTT. Translation: CASSYGQYINNSPLHF.

This chain uses TRBV9 with TRBJ2-7; the D gene is possibly TRBD1 (5 bases). The CDR3 totals 13 residues. Per the germline V gene, CDR1 is SGDLS and CDR2 is YYNGEE. V lost 0 bases to trimming and J lost 10 bases, with 14 bases between them. The CDR3 DNA reads as TGTGCCAGCAGCGTAGCTCCTGGGGCTAGTCAGTACTTC. Its protein product is CASSVAPGASQYF.